The clone carrying this T cell receptor beta chain appeared once. The sample is drawn from a study of glioma-infiltrating T cells after dendritic cell vaccination. Repertoires were generated with immunoSEQ multiplex PCR, while TCRdb's copy carries only in-frame clones and drops some. The table shows some 70,000 clones, with 81% occurring only once. Trimming cost V 3 bases and J 13 bases; bases outside gene matches: 11. The CDR3 covers 13 residues. The V gene's germline CDR1 is KGHSH and CDR2 LQKENI. The input for sequencing was blood, taken before dendritic cell vaccination. The V and J genes are TRBV18 and TRBJ1-1, with 7 bases that match TRBD1. This clonotype originated in a human donor with glioblastoma. The CDR3: CASSPNGQDPHFF. Written as DNA, the CDR3 is TGTGCCAGCTCACCCAACGGACAGGATCCTCATTTCTTT.